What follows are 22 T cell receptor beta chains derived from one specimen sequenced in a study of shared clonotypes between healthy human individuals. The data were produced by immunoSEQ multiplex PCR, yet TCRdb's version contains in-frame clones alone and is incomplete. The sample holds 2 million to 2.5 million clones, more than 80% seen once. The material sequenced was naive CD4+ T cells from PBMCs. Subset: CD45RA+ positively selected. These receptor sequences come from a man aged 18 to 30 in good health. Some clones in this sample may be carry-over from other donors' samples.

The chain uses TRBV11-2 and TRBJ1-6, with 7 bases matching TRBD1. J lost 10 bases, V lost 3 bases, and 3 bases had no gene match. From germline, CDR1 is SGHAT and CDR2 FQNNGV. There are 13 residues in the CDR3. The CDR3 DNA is TGTGCCAGCAGCTTCGGGGGACAGTCACCCCTCCACTTT. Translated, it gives CASSFGGQSPLHF.

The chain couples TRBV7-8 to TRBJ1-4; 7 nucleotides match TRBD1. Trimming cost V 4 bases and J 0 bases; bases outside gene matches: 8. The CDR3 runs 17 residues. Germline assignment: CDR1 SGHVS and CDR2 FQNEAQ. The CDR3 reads CASSYRQGQATNEKLFF. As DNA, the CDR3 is TGTGCCAGCAGCTACCGACAGGGCCAAGCAACTAATGAAAAACTGTTTTTT.

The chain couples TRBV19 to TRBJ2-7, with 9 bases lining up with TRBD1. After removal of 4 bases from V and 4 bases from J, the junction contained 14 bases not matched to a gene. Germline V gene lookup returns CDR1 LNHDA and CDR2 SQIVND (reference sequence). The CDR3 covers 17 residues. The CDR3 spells CASSTGIWRTGAYEQYF. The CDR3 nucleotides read TGTGCCAGTAGTACTGGAATATGGCGGACAGGGGCTTACGAGCAGTACTTC.

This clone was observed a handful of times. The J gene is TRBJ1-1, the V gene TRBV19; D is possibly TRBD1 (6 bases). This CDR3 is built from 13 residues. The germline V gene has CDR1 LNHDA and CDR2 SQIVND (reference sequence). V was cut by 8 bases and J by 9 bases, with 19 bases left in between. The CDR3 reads CASQTGPGGKAFF. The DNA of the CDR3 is TGTGCCAGTCAAACAGGGCCCGGCGGGAAAGCTTTCTTT.

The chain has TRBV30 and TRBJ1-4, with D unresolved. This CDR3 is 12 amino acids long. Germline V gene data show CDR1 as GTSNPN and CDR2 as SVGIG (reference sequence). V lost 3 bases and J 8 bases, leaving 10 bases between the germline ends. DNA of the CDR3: TGTGCCTGGAGGGCTAACAGAGAAAAACTGTTTTTT. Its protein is CAWRANREKLFF.

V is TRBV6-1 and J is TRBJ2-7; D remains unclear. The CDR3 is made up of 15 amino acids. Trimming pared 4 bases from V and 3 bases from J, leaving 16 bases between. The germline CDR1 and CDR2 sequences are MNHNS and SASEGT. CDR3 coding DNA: TGTGCCAGCAGTGCGGTTTCCCTCCCCCTCTACGAGCAGTACTTC. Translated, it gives CASSAVSLPLYEQYF.

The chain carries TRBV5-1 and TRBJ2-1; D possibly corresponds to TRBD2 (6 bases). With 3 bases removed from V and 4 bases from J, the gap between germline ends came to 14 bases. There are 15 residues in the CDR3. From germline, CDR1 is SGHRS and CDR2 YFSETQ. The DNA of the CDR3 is TGCGCCAGCAGCTGGGAGGCAGGGCAATACAATGAGCAGTTCTTC. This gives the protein CASSWEAGQYNEQFF.

CDR3 nucleotide sequence: TGTGCCAGCAGTTACTCGAGATTGGAGGGGGCTTTCTTT. It is translated as CASSYSRLEGAFF. The chain employs TRBV6-6 and TRBJ1-1, with D perhaps matching TRBD1 (5 bases). The CDR3 is 13 residues long. The V and J ends lost 0 bases and 11 bases respectively, with 13 bases between them. CDR1 is MNHNY and CDR2 is SVGAGI in the germline V gene (reference sequence).

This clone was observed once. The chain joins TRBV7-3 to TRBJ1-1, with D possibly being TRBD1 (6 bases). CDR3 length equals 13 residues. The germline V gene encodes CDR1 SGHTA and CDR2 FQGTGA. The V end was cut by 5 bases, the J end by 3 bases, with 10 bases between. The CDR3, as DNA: TGTGCCAGCAGCCGCAGGGGTTACACTGAAGCTTTCTTT. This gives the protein CASSRRGYTEAFF.

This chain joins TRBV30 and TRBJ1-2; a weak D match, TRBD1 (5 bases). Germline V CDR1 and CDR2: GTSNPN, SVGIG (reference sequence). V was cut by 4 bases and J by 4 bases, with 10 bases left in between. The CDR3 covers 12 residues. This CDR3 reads CAWKRGSYGYTF. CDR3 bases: TGTGCCTGGAAGAGGGGCTCCTATGGCTACACCTTC. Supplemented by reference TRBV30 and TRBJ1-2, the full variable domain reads SQTIHQWPATLVQPVGSPLSLECTVEGTSNPNLYWYRQAAGRGLQLLFYSVGIGQISSEVPQNLSASRPQDRQFILSSKKLLLSDSGFYLCAWKRGSYGYTFGSGTRLTVV.

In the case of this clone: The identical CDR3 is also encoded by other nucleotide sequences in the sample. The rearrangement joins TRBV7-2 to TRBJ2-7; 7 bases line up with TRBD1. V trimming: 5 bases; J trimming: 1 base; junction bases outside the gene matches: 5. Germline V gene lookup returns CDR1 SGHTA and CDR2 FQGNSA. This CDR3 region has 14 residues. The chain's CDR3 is CASSPRQGSYEQYF. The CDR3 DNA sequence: TGTGCCAGCAGCCCGAGACAGGGTTCCTACGAGCAGTACTTC. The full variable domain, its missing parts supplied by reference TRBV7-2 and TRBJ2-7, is GAGVSQSPSNKVTEKGKDVELRCDPISGHTALYWYRQSLGQGLEFLIYFQGNSAPDKSGLPSDRFSAERTGGSVSTLTIQRTQQEDSAVYLCASSPRQGSYEQYFGPGTRLTVT.

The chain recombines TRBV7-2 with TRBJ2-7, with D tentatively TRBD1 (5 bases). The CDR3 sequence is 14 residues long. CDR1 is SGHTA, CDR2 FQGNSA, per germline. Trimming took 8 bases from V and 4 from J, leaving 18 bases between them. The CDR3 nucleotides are TGTGCCAGCCGATCCCAGGGCTCAAGGTACGAGCAGTACTTC. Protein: CASRSQGSRYEQYF.

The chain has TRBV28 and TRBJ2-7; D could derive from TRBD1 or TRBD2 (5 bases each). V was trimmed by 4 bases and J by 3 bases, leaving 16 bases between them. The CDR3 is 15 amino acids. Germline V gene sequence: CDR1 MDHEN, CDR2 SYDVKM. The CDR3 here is CASSSSRDGGYEQYF. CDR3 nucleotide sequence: TGTGCCAGCAGTTCCTCACGGGACGGTGGCTACGAGCAGTACTTC.

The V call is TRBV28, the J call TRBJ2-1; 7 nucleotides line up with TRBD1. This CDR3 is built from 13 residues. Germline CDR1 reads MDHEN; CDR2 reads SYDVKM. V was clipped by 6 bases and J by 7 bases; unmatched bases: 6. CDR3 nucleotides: TGTGCCAGCAGGGCAGGGGGTAGGAATGAGCAGTTCTTC. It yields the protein CASRAGGRNEQFF.

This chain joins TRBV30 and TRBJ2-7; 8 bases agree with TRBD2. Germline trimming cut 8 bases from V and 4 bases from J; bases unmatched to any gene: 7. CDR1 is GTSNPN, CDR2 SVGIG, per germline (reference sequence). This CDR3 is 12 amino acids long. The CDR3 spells CALGGERYEQYF. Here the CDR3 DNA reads TGTGCCCTCGGGGGGGAGAGATACGAGCAGTACTTC.

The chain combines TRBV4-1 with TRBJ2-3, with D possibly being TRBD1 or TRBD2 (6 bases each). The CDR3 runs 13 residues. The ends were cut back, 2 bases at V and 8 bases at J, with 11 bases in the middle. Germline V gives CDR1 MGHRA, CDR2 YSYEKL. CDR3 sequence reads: CASSQPGASTQYF. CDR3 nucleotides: TGCGCCAGCAGCCAACCGGGGGCCAGTACGCAGTATTTT.

CDR3 residues: CASSERLLAGGHNEQFF. The CDR3 DNA reads TGTGCCAGCAGTGAAAGGTTGCTAGCGGGAGGGCACAATGAGCAGTTCTTC. J is TRBJ2-1 and V is TRBV2; 12 positions agree with TRBD2. CDR1 and CDR2 (germline): SNHLY, FYNNEI. The length of the CDR3 is 17 residues. V was clipped by 2 bases and J by 5 bases; unmatched bases: 7.

The CDR3 DNA reads as TGTGCCAGCAGTCTACGGGGTACGGGTCAGCCCCAGCATTTT. This translates into CASSLRGTGQPQHF. The V gene is TRBV6-1, the J gene TRBJ1-5; D unresolved. This CDR3 is built from 14 residues. From germline, CDR1 is MNHNS and CDR2 SASEGT. V was trimmed by 5 bases and J by 6 bases, leaving 14 bases between them.

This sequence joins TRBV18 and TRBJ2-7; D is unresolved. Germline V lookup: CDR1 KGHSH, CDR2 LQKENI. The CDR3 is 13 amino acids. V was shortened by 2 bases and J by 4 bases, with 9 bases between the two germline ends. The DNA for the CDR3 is TGTGCCAGCTCACCAGCTTCGCAGTACGAGCAGTACTTC. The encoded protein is CASSPASQYEQYF.

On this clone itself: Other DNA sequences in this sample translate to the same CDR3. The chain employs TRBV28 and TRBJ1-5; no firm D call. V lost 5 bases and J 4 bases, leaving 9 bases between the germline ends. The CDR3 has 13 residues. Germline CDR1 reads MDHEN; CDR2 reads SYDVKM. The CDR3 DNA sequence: TGTGCCAGCAGTCCGGGAAGAAATCAGCCCCAGCATTTT. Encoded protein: CASSPGRNQPQHF.

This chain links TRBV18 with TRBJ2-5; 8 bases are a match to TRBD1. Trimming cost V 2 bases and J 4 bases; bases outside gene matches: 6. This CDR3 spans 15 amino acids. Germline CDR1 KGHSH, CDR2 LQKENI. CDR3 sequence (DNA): TGTGCCAGCTCACCAGGCCAGGGGGCCACAGAGACCCAGTACTTC. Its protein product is CASSPGQGATETQYF.

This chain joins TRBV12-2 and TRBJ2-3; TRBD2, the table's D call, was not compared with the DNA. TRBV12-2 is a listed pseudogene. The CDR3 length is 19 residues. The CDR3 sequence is CASRFRGLAGSRRPDTQYF. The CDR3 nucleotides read TGTGCAAGTCGCTTTCGGGGACTAGCGGGGTCCAGGCGGCCAGATACGCAGTATTTT.